The entry below gives a single TCR beta chain sequence along with its context. Antigen specificity is unknown. The data belong to a study of blood T cells in healthy people across ages. PCR was performed a second time for 7 to 11 cycles using a sample-barcoded 5' primer and a J-beta primer mix. Carrying 12 random nucleotides, a template-switch adaptor labeled each individual cDNA molecule. In TCRdb, the 5' RACE reads were re-called with MiXCR into one record per CDR3 protein. Of roughly 830,000 distinct CDR3 sequences listed, around 62% are singletons. Study findings and constraints: Among long-lived donors, naive CD4+ cells were more numerous and diversity higher than in aged donors.

The V segment lost 0 bases and the J segment 10 bases; nucleotides outside the gene matches: 9. Germline CDR1 and CDR2: MGHDK and SYGVNS. CDR3 length: 16 amino acids. The chain joins TRBV25-1 to TRBJ2-1, with 10 nucleotides matching TRBD1. The clonotype comes from a man aged 25-40 years in good health. The sequenced material came from blood. The CDR3 region is CASSEYTGQGHREQFF. The DNA of the CDR3 is TGTGCCAGCAGTGAATATACGGGACAGGGGCATCGGGAGCAGTTCTTC. Complete variable domain (other parts from reference TRBV25-1 and TRBJ2-1): EADIYQTPRYLVIGTGKKITLECSQTMGHDKMYWYQQDPGMELHLIHYSYGVNSTEKGDLSSESTVSRIRTEHFPLTLESARPSHTSQYLCASSEYTGQGHREQFFGPGTRLTVL.